This TCR beta chain was recorded in a study of T-cell reconstitution after alpha-beta-depleted transplantation in children. The table lists this clonotype with many counts. Trimming took off 5 bases at V and 8 bases at J, with 10 bases between the two ends. CDR3 length equals 12 residues. The germline V gene has CDR1 SEHNR and CDR2 FQNEAQ (reference sequence). Preparation of the TCRbeta library used unique molecular identifiers. TCRdb redid the calling of the PCR reads with MiXCR, one entry per CDR3 protein. The table records over 400,000 distinct CDR3 sequences, about 12% of them present only once. The sequence came from a human donor who donated a stem cell graft to a child with combined immunodeficiency. This specimen was PBMCs from the stem cell graft donor, taken from the stem cell graft. J is TRBJ2-1 and V is TRBV7-9; D is perhaps TRBD1 (5 bases). CDR3 in DNA: TGTGCCAGCAGCCAGTTAGGGGATGAGCAGTTCTTC. Translated: CASSQLGDEQFF.